Listed below are T cell receptor beta chains from one sample, sequenced in a study of T cell responses to AZD1222 COVID-19 vaccine. Clones were sequenced by immunoSEQ multiplex PCR, and TCRdb holds only the in-frame ones, with some missing. The sample has approximately 50,000 clones; roughly three quarters are singletons. Sequenced here: peripheral blood, sampled 28 days after the second AZD1222 dose. These receptors were collected from an adult who received the AZD1222 COVID-19 vaccine. Both conserved end residues are part of each CDR3. D genes are given only for firm matches. Only some rows state a clone size, as once, few, many or a class for expanded clones.

TRBJ2-1 TRBD2 . TRBV28 CASSFLAGRKLRYNEQFF TGTGCCAGCAGTTTCCTAGCGGGGAGGAAGCTTCGATACAATGAGCAGTTCTTC
TRBJ2-5 TRBD2 . TRBV7-2 CASSLGPGTRQETQYF TGTGCCAGCAGCTTAGGGCCTGGGACTAGACAGGAGACCCAGTACTTC
TRBJ2-5 . . TRBV7-9 CASSLGGWQEETQYF TGTGCCAGCAGCTTAGGGGGGTGGCAAGAAGAGACCCAGTACTTC
TRBJ1-6 TRBD1 . TRBV9 CASSVGGQSNSPLHF TGTGCCAGCAGCGTAGGGGGACAGTCTAATTCACCCCTCCACTTT
TRBJ2-3 TRBD2 . TRBV5-1 CASSSPAGATDTQYF TGCGCCAGCAGCTCCCCAGCGGGAGCCACAGATACGCAGTATTTT
TRBJ2-1 TRBD1 . TRBV6-2/TRBV6-3 CASSLRMDREGDEQFF TGTGCCAGCAGCCTAAGAATGGACAGGGAAGGCGATGAGCAGTTCTTC
TRBJ2-7 . few TRBV6-5 CASSYRGRAHEQYF TGTGCCAGCAGTTACCGGGGCAGGGCCCACGAGCAGTACTTC
TRBJ1-1 . . TRBV9 CASSVGAGKAFF TGTGCCAGCAGCGTAGGGGCCGGGAAAGCTTTCTTT
TRBJ1-2 . . TRBV7-9 CASIEGAGWGNYGYTF TGTGCCAGCATCGAAGGGGCAGGTTGGGGCAACTATGGCTACACCTTC
TRBJ2-3 . . TRBV29-1 CSVEEAWPSFTDTQYF TGCAGCGTTGAAGAGGCTTGGCCTTCTTTCACAGATACGCAGTATTTT
TRBJ2-2 . . TRBV27 CASSRGAANTGELFF TGTGCCAGCAGCAGGGGGGCCGCGAACACCGGGGAGCTGTTTTTT
TRBJ1-6 . . TRBV28 CASSPIPLNSPLHF TGTGCCAGCAGTCCCATCCCACTCAATTCACCCCTCCACTTT
TRBJ2-1 . . TRBV6-2/TRBV6-3 CASTPQGAGPKNEQFF TGTGCCAGCACCCCACAAGGGGCAGGGCCGAAAAATGAGCAGTTCTTC
TRBJ2-1 . . TRBV25-1 CADKYWDFNNEQFF TGTGCCGATAAATATTGGGACTTCAACAATGAGCAGTTCTTC
TRBJ2-5 . . TRBV7-8 CASSLTRNQETQYF TGTGCCAGCAGCTTAACCAGAAACCAAGAGACCCAGTACTTC
TRBJ1-6 TRBD1 . TRBV27 CASSLFGQGNSPLHF TGTGCCAGCAGTTTGTTCGGACAGGGGAATTCACCCCTCCACTTT
TRBJ1-2 . . TRBV7-9 CASSLAVESGYTF TGTGCCAGCAGCTTAGCGGTCGAGAGTGGCTACACCTTC
TRBJ2-2 . . TRBV6-6 CASSPKGAGELFF TGTGCCAGCAGCCCCAAAGGGGCCGGGGAGCTGTTTTTT
TRBJ1-2 . . TRBV3-1/TRBV3-2 CASSQGAGTNYGYTF TGTGCCAGCAGCCAAGGGGCAGGAACTAACTATGGCTACACCTTC
TRBJ1-2 . . TRBV28 CASSLGLWGYTF TGTGCCAGCAGTTTGGGCTTATGGGGCTACACCTTC
TRBJ2-6 . . TRBV28 CASSLYLSSGANVLTF TGTGCCAGCAGTTTATATCTGTCCTCTGGGGCCAACGTCCTGACTTTC
TRBJ2-1 TRBD1 . TRBV11-1 CASSLDRVNEQFF TGTGCCAGCAGCCTGGACAGGGTTAATGAGCAGTTCTTC
TRBJ1-2 TRBD1 once TRBV6-4 CASSDLGQGSNYGYTF TGTGCCAGCAGTGACCTGGGACAGGGGTCTAACTATGGCTACACCTTC
TRBJ1-3 . . TRBV16 CASSPNAQRGNTIYF TGTGCCAGCAGCCCAAACGCCCAGAGGGGAAACACCATATATTTT
TRBJ2-1 . . TRBV6-1 CASSEHRVSYNEQFF TGTGCCAGCAGTGAACACAGGGTCTCCTACAATGAGCAGTTCTTC
TRBJ1-3 . few TRBV28 CASSFGDSSGNTIYF TGTGCCAGCAGTTTCGGAGACAGCTCTGGAAACACCATATATTTT